Shown below are 21 T cell receptor beta chains from a single sample sequenced in a study of blood T cell repertoires in COVID-19. Repertoires were generated with immunoSEQ multiplex PCR, while TCRdb's copy carries only in-frame clones and drops some. This sample has some 520,000 clones; 80% to 90% occur once, and the top ten carry over 0.7%. Sequencing used peripheral blood. The receptor source for this set is a man aged 18 to 29 with COVID-19, enrolled during active disease.

This chain joins TRBV19 and TRBJ2-2; perhaps TRBD2 as D (6 bases). Germline V gives CDR1 LNHDA, CDR2 SQIVND (reference sequence). Deletions cut 3 bases from V and 1 base from J, with 12 bases between. This CDR3 spans 16 amino acids. Here the CDR3 reads CASSILGGGNTGELFF. CDR3 in DNA: TGTGCCAGTAGTATTTTGGGGGGTGGGAACACCGGGGAGCTGTTTTTT.

The V gene is TRBV5-1, the J gene TRBJ2-7, with 7 bases fitting TRBD1. In germline, CDR1 is SGHRS, CDR2 YFSETQ. J gave up 7 bases and V 7 bases, and 17 bases lay outside the gene matches. The CDR3 contains 15 residues. CDR3 DNA sequence: TGCGCCAGCTCAGAGACGGGACAGTACAGCGAAGAGCAGTACTTC. Its translation: CASSETGQYSEEQYF.

This chain connects TRBV19 to TRBJ2-1; TRBD1 is a possible D gene (5 bases). V was pared by 5 bases and J by 5 bases, with 16 bases between. This CDR3 is 15 amino acids long. CDR1 LNHDA and CDR2 SQIVND come from the germline V gene (reference sequence). The CDR3 DNA reads as TGTGCCAGTAGTCGGATGGGGCAAGTCGACAATGAGCAGTTCTTC. This codes for CASSRMGQVDNEQFF.

The chain joins TRBV12-5 to TRBJ2-3; 8 bases agree with TRBD2. CDR3 size: 16 residues. V lost 0 bases, J lost 6 bases, and 8 bases stayed unmatched. The germline CDR1 and CDR2 sequences are LGHNT and FRNRAP. The CDR3 is CASGLVSGTSGDTQYF. The CDR3 coding sequence is TGTGCTAGTGGTTTGGTTAGCGGGACCTCAGGTGATACGCAGTATTTT.

The rearrangement joins TRBV19 to TRBJ2-5; D gene unclear. The CDR3 has 13 residues. Germline V gene lookup returns CDR1 LNHDA and CDR2 SQIVND (reference sequence). V gave up 4 bases and J gave up 2 bases, with 8 bases separating them. In DNA, the CDR3 is TGTGCCAGTAGTAACCAGAAGCAAGAGACCCAGTACTTC. Its translation: CASSNQKQETQYF.

The chain employs TRBV21-1 and TRBJ2-1; the table's D call TRBD2 went unverified against the DNA. TRBV21-1 is described as a pseudogene. This CDR3 comprises 18 residues. CDR3 bases: TGTGCCAGCAGCAAAGGCGAAGCGGGAGGGCCTGGGCGTAATGAGCAGTTCTTC. Encoded protein: CASSKGEAGGPGRNEQFF.

This chain uses TRBV4-1 with TRBJ2-7; 11 nucleotides agree with TRBD1. With 4 bases clipped from V and 3 bases from J, the junction kept 17 bases outside the gene matches. Germline CDR1 reads MGHRA; CDR2 reads YSYEKL. This CDR3 region has 19 residues. Here the CDR3 DNA reads TGCGCCAGCAGCCTCACGCCCGGGACAGGGGGATTCCTAAGCTACGAGCAGTACTTC. Its protein product is CASSLTPGTGGFLSYEQYF.

V and J are TRBV12-5 and TRBJ2-3; 9 nucleotides line up with TRBD2. J was trimmed by 0 bases and V by 7 bases; bases with no gene match: 8. The CDR3 covers 16 residues. Germline CDR1 and CDR2: LGHNT and FRNRAP. CDR3 amino acids: CASAITSGPSTDTQYF. The CDR3, as DNA: TGTGCTAGTGCCATCACTAGCGGGCCTAGCACAGATACGCAGTATTTT.

This CDR3 reads CASSPGTGRDTEAFF. The CDR3 region has the DNA TGTGCCAGCTCACCTGGGACAGGGAGGGACACTGAAGCTTTCTTT. This sequence joins TRBV18 and TRBJ1-1, with TRBD1 matching over 9 bases. V lost 3 bases and J lost 3; bases outside the gene matches: 5. The germline CDR1 and CDR2 sequences are KGHSH and LQKENI. The CDR3 consists of 15 residues.

This chain uses TRBV11-2 with TRBJ2-7, with D tentatively TRBD1 (6 bases). Germline V gives CDR1 SGHAT, CDR2 FQNNGV. V was shortened by 5 bases and J by 0 bases, with 20 bases between the two germline ends. The CDR3 runs to 17 residues. The CDR3 sequence: CASSQMGQRLSSYEQYF. CDR3 DNA: TGTGCCAGCAGCCAAATGGGACAAAGACTCAGCTCCTACGAGCAGTACTTC.

The sample holds a few counts of this clone. The gene calls are TRBV7-9 and TRBJ1-6; D not certain. This CDR3 is built from 11 residues. The germline V gene has CDR1 SEHNR and CDR2 FQNEAQ (reference sequence). V lost 7 bases and J 14 bases, leaving 12 bases between the germline ends. CDR3 coding DNA: TGTGCCAGCACCCCGAGCGGAGCCCTCCACTTT. It translates to CASTPSGALHF. The whole variable domain, remainder taken from reference TRBV7-9 and TRBJ1-6, is DTGVSQNPRHKITKRGQNVTFRCDPISEHNRLYWYRQTLGQGPEFLTYFQNEAQLEKSRLLSDRFSAERPKGSFSTLEIQRTEQGDSAMYLCASTPSGALHFGNGTRLTVT.

CDR3 sequence: CASSSQGPGELFF. As DNA, the CDR3 is TGTGCCAGCAGTTCACAGGGCCCCGGGGAGCTGTTTTTT. This chain uses TRBV27 with TRBJ2-2, with a possible D match to TRBD1 (6 bases). V gave up 4 bases and J gave up 6 bases, with 9 bases separating them. Germline V CDR1 and CDR2: MNHEY, SMNVEV (reference sequence). CDR3 size: 13 residues.

V is TRBV13 and J is TRBJ2-3, with D possibly matching TRBD2 (6 bases). The CDR3 is made up of 16 amino acids. The germline CDR1 and CDR2 sequences are PRHDT and FYEKMQ (reference sequence). Trimming cost V 0 bases and J 2 bases, with 12 bases left between them. CDR3 nucleotides: TGTGCCAGCAGCTTAGGCCGGGCGGGGCACACAGATACGCAGTATTTT. Translating gives CASSLGRAGHTDTQYF.

V usage is TRBV19 and J usage is TRBJ2-5; D gene uncertain. V was trimmed by 5 bases and J by 0 bases, leaving 7 bases between them. The length of the CDR3 is 13 residues. Germline lookup yields CDR1 LNHDA and CDR2 SQIVND (reference sequence). The CDR3 spells CASSLQYQETQYF. CDR3 DNA sequence: TGTGCCAGTAGTTTACAGTACCAAGAGACCCAGTACTTC.

The chain is built from TRBV3-1 (or the pseudogene TRBV3-2) and TRBJ2-1; 10 nucleotides line up with TRBD1. The junction had 19 bases not matched to a gene; V was cut back by 4 bases and J by 7 bases. The CDR3 has 19 amino acids. From germline, CDR1 is LGHDT and CDR2 YNNKEL (reference sequence). The CDR3 region is CASSLKIGGGTGVWNEQFF. The CDR3 DNA follows: TGTGCCAGCAGCCTAAAGATCGGGGGAGGGACAGGGGTGTGGAATGAGCAGTTCTTC.

The V gene is TRBV18, the J gene TRBJ2-7, with D maybe TRBD2 (7 bases). V lost 2 bases, J lost 3 bases, and 17 bases lay in between. Germline values: CDR1 KGHSH, CDR2 LQKENI. The CDR3 is made up of 16 amino acids. CDR3 in amino acids: CASSPESRGGHYEQYF. The CDR3 DNA sequence: TGTGCCAGCTCACCAGAGTCTCGCGGGGGACACTACGAGCAGTACTTC.

CDR3 sequence reads: CASSLARSPSYNEQFF. The CDR3 coding sequence is TGTGCCAGCAGCTTAGCACGGTCGCCCTCCTACAATGAGCAGTTCTTC. The chain joins TRBV7-6 to TRBJ2-1; D unresolved. This CDR3 has 16 residues. Germline V gene lookup returns CDR1 SGHVS and CDR2 FNYEAQ. Trimming removed 0 bases from V and 0 bases from J, with 9 bases in between.

The V and J genes are TRBV7-2 and TRBJ2-2; TRBD1 agrees at 7 bases. The CDR3 contains 15 residues. V lost 5 bases to trimming and J lost 0 bases; unmatched junction nucleotides: 3. Germline V gives CDR1 SGHTA, CDR2 FQGNSA. The chain's CDR3 is CASSPTGANTGELFF. CDR3 bases: TGTGCCAGCAGCCCCACAGGGGCGAACACCGGGGAGCTGTTTTTT.

The chain is built from TRBV7-6 and TRBJ2-5, with 9 positions matching TRBD1. Germline assignment: CDR1 SGHVS and CDR2 FNYEAQ. V shed 5 bases, J shed 5 bases, and the junction held 12 bases outside the gene matches. CDR3 length: 16 residues. The CDR3 DNA follows: TGTGCCAGCAGCCTAAGTCCGGACAGGGGCGGCGAGACCCAGTACTTC. Protein sequence: CASSLSPDRGGETQYF. Based on the CDR3 plus reference TRBV7-6 and TRBJ2-5, the full variable domain is GAGVSQSPRYKVTKRGQDVALRCDPISGHVSLYWYRQALGQGPEFLTYFNYEAQQDKSGLPNDRFSAERPEGSISTLTIQRTEQRDSAMYRCASSLSPDRGGETQYFGPGTRLLVL.

This clone showed up just once. The chain joins TRBV7-9 to TRBJ2-7; 14 bases agree with TRBD2. The ends lost 0 bases at V and 11 bases at J; junction bases unmatched: 3. The CDR3 is 14 amino acids. CDR1 SEHNR and CDR2 FQNEAQ come from the germline V gene (reference sequence). The CDR3 sequence is CASSLAGTSGSKYF. The CDR3 DNA follows: TGTGCCAGCAGCTTAGCGGGGACTAGCGGGAGTAAGTACTTC.

This rearrangement joins TRBV3-1 (or the pseudogene TRBV3-2) to TRBJ1-4; 8 nucleotides align to TRBD1. J lost 7 bases, V lost 0 bases, and 7 bases had no gene match. This CDR3 spans 16 amino acids. CDR1 LGHDT and CDR2 YNNKEL come from the germline V gene (reference sequence). DNA for the CDR3: TGTGCCAGCAGCCAAGATACAGGGGGTTCGGGTGAAAAACTGTTTTTT. It translates to CASSQDTGGSGEKLFF.